The 5 T cell receptor beta chains below were found in one sample sequenced in a study of cytomegalovirus exposure and HLA in healthy donors. Vbeta (60) and Jbeta (13) primers were used in the PCR. TCRdb's copy holds only in-frame clones and misses some; the assay was immunoSEQ multiplex PCR. The sample holds 150,000 to 200,000 clones, 75% seen once. Input material: PBMCs. These receptors all stem from a male donor in good health and CMV-seronegative.

The V call is TRBV5-1, the J call TRBJ2-7; D is possibly TRBD2 (5 bases). The germline V gene has CDR1 SGHRS and CDR2 YFSETQ. The CDR3 runs 13 residues. Trimming removed 4 bases from V and 2 bases from J, with 10 bases in between. The CDR3, as DNA: TGCGCCAGCAGCCCGGCGGGTACCTACGAGCAGTACTTC. Translation gives CASSPAGTYEQYF. The entire variable domain, with the rest obtained from reference TRBV5-1 and TRBJ2-7, is as follows: KAGVTQTPRYLIKTRGQQVTLSCSPISGHRSVSWYQQTPGQGLQFLFEYFSETQRNKGNFPGRFSGRQFSNSRSEMNVSTLELGDSALYLCASSPAGTYEQYFGPGTRLTVT.

This sequence joins TRBV6-1 and TRBJ1-2, with TRBD1 matching 10 bases. J gave up 3 bases and V 6 bases, and 4 bases lay outside the gene matches. Germline CDR1 MNHNS, CDR2 SASEGT. The length of the CDR3 is 14 residues. The CDR3, as DNA: TGTGCCAGCAGCAGACAGGGGGCTGACTATGGCTACACCTTC. Encoded protein: CASSRQGADYGYTF.

V gene TRBV19 combines with J gene TRBJ2-1, with 12 nucleotides matching TRBD2. V trimming: 1 base; J trimming: 9 bases; junction bases outside the gene matches: 4. This CDR3 spans 15 amino acids. Germline V gene sequence: CDR1 LNHDA, CDR2 SQIVND (reference sequence). In nucleotides, the CDR3 is TGTGCCAGTAGTATAGGGCTAGCGGGGGGGGGTGAGCAGTTCTTC. It specifies CASSIGLAGGGEQFF.

This clone was detected ten times or more. The chain recombines TRBV5-1 with TRBJ1-3, with D perhaps matching TRBD1 (5 bases). This CDR3 spans 18 amino acids. The V end was cut by 0 bases, the J end by 0 bases, with 16 bases between. Germline V gives CDR1 SGHRS, CDR2 YFSETQ. CDR3 sequence (DNA): TGCGCCAGCAGCTTGGCGCCGGACAACCAACTCTCTGGAAACACCATATATTTT. The encoded protein is CASSLAPDNQLSGNTIYF.

This clone appeared a few times. V gene TRBV4-3 combines with J gene TRBJ1-4, with D perhaps TRBD1 (5 bases). V was pared by 0 bases and J by 4 bases, with 21 bases between. Germline values: CDR1 LGHNA, CDR2 YSLEER. The CDR3 has 19 residues. The CDR3 DNA follows: TGCGCCAGCAGCCAAGATAAGGGACTAGCCGCGCCTGATAATGAAAAACTGTTTTTT. Protein sequence: CASSQDKGLAAPDNEKLFF.